This T cell receptor (beta chain) derives from a study of blood T cell repertoires in COVID-19. With 8 bases clipped from V and 2 bases from J, the junction kept 3 bases outside the gene matches. The germline V gene encodes CDR1 LNHDA and CDR2 SQIVND (reference sequence). The CDR3 has 14 residues. Only in-frame clones appear in the TCRdb table, and some are missing; sequencing was by immunoSEQ multiplex PCR. The repertoire holds about 260,000 clones, around 89% seen once, with roughly 4.3% in the top ten. This TCR was recovered from a young woman with acute COVID-19. The chain links TRBV19 to TRBJ2-6; 7 bases agree with TRBD1. What was sequenced was PBMCs or T cells enriched from blood (not recorded which). In DNA, the CDR3 is TGTGCCAGTGACACAGGGGCTGGGGCCAACGTCCTGACTTTC. It specifies CASDTGAGANVLTF.